Each of the 10 T cell receptor beta chains below was sequenced from the same sample in a study of cytomegalovirus exposure and HLA in healthy donors. Researchers ran the PCR with 60 Vbeta and 13 Jbeta primers. Sequencing was performed with immunoSEQ multiplex PCR; in TCRdb, only in-frame clones are kept and a portion is missing. This listing includes approximately 170,000 clones. Sequenced sample: PBMCs. All receptors come from a woman younger than 35 in good health and CMV-seropositive.

The rearrangement links TRBV27 to TRBJ1-2; no clear D. Trimming stripped 2 bases from V and 5 bases from J, with 6 bases between. Germline assignment: CDR1 MNHEY and CDR2 SMNVEV (reference sequence). The CDR3 totals 12 residues. The CDR3 is CASSLGPYGYTF. CDR3 in DNA: TGTGCCAGCAGTTTAGGGCCATATGGCTACACCTTC.

J is TRBJ2-7 and V is TRBV18, with 8 bases identical to TRBD2. This CDR3 contains 14 residues. Germline V gives CDR1 KGHSH, CDR2 LQKENI. After removal of 8 bases from V and 2 bases from J, the junction contained 8 bases not matched to a gene. The CDR3 DNA reads TGTGCCAGCACCTATACTAGCGGCCCCTACGAGCAGTACTTC. Amino acids: CASTYTSGPYEQYF.

This rearrangement joins TRBV29-1 to TRBJ2-1, with D maybe TRBD1 (5 bases). Trimming pared 3 bases from V and 5 bases from J, leaving 11 bases between. CDR1 is SQVTM, CDR2 ANQGSEA, per germline. This CDR3 comprises 13 residues. In nucleotides, the CDR3 is TGCAGCGTTGAGGAGTGGGGCGACAATGAGCAGTTCTTC. It codes for CSVEEWGDNEQFF.

J is TRBJ1-6 and V is TRBV7-2; 7 positions agree with TRBD1. With V trimmed by 0 bases and J by 7 bases, 3 bases remained unmatched. Per germline, CDR1 SGHTA and CDR2 FQGNSA. CDR3 length equals 15 residues. The CDR3 DNA sequence: TGTGCCAGCAGCTTAGCGCGAGGGGGCAATTCACCCCTCCACTTT. Translation: CASSLARGGNSPLHF.

The rearrangement uses TRBV5-1 and TRBJ2-3; 7 bases are shared with TRBD1. The germline CDR1 and CDR2 sequences are SGHRS and YFSETQ. With 2 bases clipped from V and 5 bases from J, the junction kept 8 bases outside the gene matches. The CDR3 length is 15 residues. CDR3 DNA sequence: TGCGCCAGCAGCTTAGGACAGGCCGTGGGAGATACGCAGTATTTT. This sequence encodes CASSLGQAVGDTQYF.

The V gene is TRBV7-9, the J gene TRBJ2-7; weak D call: TRBD2 (5 bases). Trimming removed 3 bases from V and 2 bases from J, with 8 bases in between. This CDR3 region has 13 residues. The germline V gene has CDR1 SEHNR and CDR2 FQNEAQ (reference sequence). The CDR3 coding sequence is TGTGCCAGCAGCTTCCGGGAAGCCTACGAGCAGTACTTC. It yields the protein CASSFREAYEQYF.

The chain carries TRBV11-3 and TRBJ1-3; TRBD1 might be the D (5 bases). Germline CDR1 and CDR2: SGHNT and YENEEA. The CDR3 consists of 14 residues. Trimming removed 5 bases at V and 1 base at J, with 9 bases between. DNA for the CDR3: TGTGCCAGCAGCCTCCGACAGTCTGGAAACACCATATATTTT. This sequence encodes CASSLRQSGNTIYF.

The chain combines TRBV4-1 with TRBJ1-2, with D tentatively TRBD1 (5 bases). V dropped 0 bases and J dropped 4 bases, with 12 bases sitting between them. The CDR3 is 15 amino acids. From germline, CDR1 is MGHRA and CDR2 YSYEKL. The CDR3 reads CASSQETGGGYGYTF. The CDR3 DNA reads TGCGCCAGCAGCCAAGAAACCGGGGGTGGCTATGGCTACACCTTC.

V is TRBV30 and J is TRBJ2-5; no clear D. The V and J ends lost 0 bases and 7 bases respectively, with 9 bases between them. The CDR3 contains 12 residues. The germline V gene encodes CDR1 GTSNPN and CDR2 SVGIG (reference sequence). The CDR3 DNA sequence: TGTGCCTGGAGTGTTCCACCGGGGACCCAGTACTTC. It specifies CAWSVPPGTQYF. The full variable domain, in which reference TRBV30 and TRBJ2-5 provide the parts outside the CDR3, is SQTIHQWPATLVQPVGSPLSLECTVEGTSNPNLYWYRQAAGRGLQLLFYSVGIGQISSEVPQNLSASRPQDRQFILSSKKLLLSDSGFYLCAWSVPPGTQYFGPGTRLLVL.

The rearrangement links TRBV5-6 to TRBJ2-5; 8 positions agree with TRBD1. CDR1 SGHDT and CDR2 YYEEEE come from the germline V gene. The CDR3 totals 15 residues. Trimming at V came to 1 base and at J to 3 bases, leaving 5 bases not matched to a gene. CDR3 residues: CASSLRTGIKETQYF. The DNA for the CDR3 is TGTGCCAGCAGCTTGAGGACAGGGATTAAAGAGACCCAGTACTTC.